This TCR beta chain emerged from a study of radiotherapy plus CTLA-4 blockade in lung cancer. Study-level information: Among all patients, 15% to 20% showed objective responses, while roughly 28% had disease control. Study results and limitations: In blood, after radiotherapy plus ipilimumab, tumor-derived TCR clones expanded. With interferon-beta, early dynamics of blood T cell clones were reported to best predict response.

Note on this clone: Its antigen remains unknown.

The data were produced by immunoSEQ multiplex PCR, yet TCRdb's version contains in-frame clones alone and is incomplete. The table shows some 60,000 clones, with 77% occurring only once. The study treated chemo-refractory metastatic non-small-cell lung cancer patients with focal radiation plus ipilimumab CTLA-4 blockade. The V and J ends lost 3 bases and 7 bases, in that order; junction bases with no gene match: 9. The CDR3 totals 15 residues. Per germline, CDR1 SGHNT and CDR2 YYREEE (reference sequence). The gene calls are TRBV5-4 and TRBJ2-1, with 8 bases identical to TRBD1. This receptor was obtained from a human donor with non-small cell lung cancer who had a partial response to radiotherapy plus ipilimumab. The sequenced sample was peripheral blood, obtained from a patient treated with radiotherapy plus ipilimumab. The CDR3 loop reads CASSSPGQGWNEQFF. In DNA, the CDR3 is TGTGCCAGCAGCTCGCCCGGACAGGGATGGAATGAGCAGTTCTTC.